Below are 18 T cell receptor beta chains sequenced from a single sample in a study of blood T cell repertoires in COVID-19. Assay: immunoSEQ multiplex PCR; the TCRdb copy retains only in-frame clones and omits some. Found here are 110,000 or so clones, around 81% of them singletons; the top ten hold 37%. The sample taken for sequencing was peripheral blood. The receptors stem from an elderly man with acute or convalescent COVID-19.

The CDR3 coding sequence is TGCGCCAGCAGCGAGGGACACCAAGCGAACACTGAAGCTTTCTTT. Its protein is CASSEGHQANTEAFF. This chain uses TRBV5-1 with TRBJ1-1; a weak D match, TRBD1 (6 bases). CDR1 and CDR2 (germline): SGHRS, YFSETQ. The ends were cut back, 4 bases at V and 1 base at J, with 14 bases in the middle. The CDR3 has 15 residues.

V gene TRBV2 combines with J gene TRBJ1-2; 7 nucleotides agree with TRBD1. The V segment lost 2 bases and the J segment 6 bases; nucleotides outside the gene matches: 6. The CDR3 runs 14 residues. Germline CDR1 is SNHLY and CDR2 is FYNNEI. The CDR3 loop is CASSEFPGGNGYTF. CDR3 in DNA: TGTGCCAGCAGTGAATTCCCAGGGGGTAATGGCTACACCTTC.

The V gene is TRBV29-1, the J gene TRBJ1-1, with D uncertain. Germline CDR1 is SQVTM and CDR2 is ANQGSEA. The CDR3 is 13 residues long. The V end was cut by 5 bases, the J end by 2 bases, with 12 bases between. CDR3: CSVQRIVNTEAFF. In nucleotides, the CDR3 is TGCAGCGTTCAGCGCATAGTTAACACTGAAGCTTTCTTT.

This rearrangement joins TRBV2 to TRBJ2-6; no clear D gene. V was shortened by 4 bases and J by 0 bases, with 7 bases between the two germline ends. The CDR3 loop spans 15 amino acids. Germline V gene sequence: CDR1 SNHLY, CDR2 FYNNEI. CDR3 residues: CASSVGRSGANVLTF. In nucleotides, the CDR3 is TGTGCCAGCAGTGTGGGCCGCTCTGGGGCCAACGTCCTGACTTTC.

The V gene is TRBV6-5, the J gene TRBJ2-2, with D maybe TRBD1 (6 bases). CDR1 and CDR2 from the germline V gene are MNHEY and SVGAGI. V was shortened by 6 bases and J by 5 bases, with 10 bases between the two germline ends. This CDR3 is 13 amino acids long. CDR3 coding DNA: TGTGCCAGCAGCAGGACAGCTACCGGGGAGCTGTTTTTT. This sequence encodes CASSRTATGELFF.

CDR3 amino acids: CASSIGTSGSYEQYF. Here the CDR3 DNA reads TGTGCCAGCAGCATAGGGACTAGCGGGTCCTACGAGCAGTACTTC. The chain employs TRBV5-6 and TRBJ2-7, with 12 bases aligning to TRBD2. V was pared by 4 bases and J by 1 base, with 3 bases of the junction left unmatched. This CDR3 spans 15 amino acids. Germline lookup yields CDR1 SGHDT and CDR2 YYEEEE.

The V and J genes are TRBV28 and TRBJ1-4; a weak D match, TRBD1 (5 bases). Deletions cut 6 bases from V and 4 bases from J, with 12 bases between. The CDR3 extends over 14 amino acids. Germline V lookup: CDR1 MDHEN, CDR2 SYDVKM. CDR3 loop: CASRSGNGNEKLFF. As DNA, the CDR3 is TGTGCCAGCAGATCAGGGAATGGTAATGAAAAACTGTTTTTT.

This clone has only a few counts. This sequence joins TRBV5-1 and TRBJ2-2, with no clear D. The V gene lost 0 bases and the J gene lost 1 base, with 7 bases spanning the gap. The CDR3 sequence is 15 residues long. Germline V gives CDR1 SGHRS, CDR2 YFSETQ. The CDR3 sequence is CASSLDSQNTGELFF. In DNA form, the CDR3 reads TGCGCCAGCAGCTTGGACAGCCAGAACACCGGGGAGCTGTTTTTT.

The chain combines TRBV10-3 with TRBJ2-7; D remains unclear. Trimming removed 2 bases from V and 2 bases from J, with 16 bases in between. The CDR3 consists of 16 residues. Germline values: CDR1 ENHRY, CDR2 SYGVKD. In DNA form, the CDR3 reads TGTGCCATCAGTGAGAGCGACCGTTACTCTACCTACGAGCAGTACTTC. Encoded protein: CAISESDRYSTYEQYF.

For this clone: One end of the junction does not line up with germline, which may come from a read error. The chain has TRBV11-3 and TRBJ1-2; 11 nucleotides align to TRBD1. Germline CDR1 and CDR2: SGHNT and YENEEA. There are 12 residues in the CDR3. The CDR3 bases are TGTGCCAGCACCCGAGGACAGGGGGCACCTTCATTC. It translates to CASTRGQGAPSF.

The chain couples TRBV7-9 to TRBJ2-5; 8 positions agree with TRBD2. CDR1 and CDR2 (germline): SEHNR, FQNEAQ (reference sequence). After removal of 4 bases from V and 5 bases from J, the junction contained 6 bases not matched to a gene. The CDR3 is 14 amino acids. This CDR3 reads CASSSNGGGETQYF. For the CDR3, the DNA is TGTGCCAGCAGCTCCAATGGCGGGGGGGAGACCCAGTACTTC.

The rearrangement uses TRBV19 and TRBJ2-2, with TRBD1 matching over 8 bases. CDR1 is LNHDA, CDR2 SQIVND, per germline (reference sequence). The CDR3 spans 14 residues. With 6 bases clipped from V and 4 bases from J, the junction kept 4 bases outside the gene matches. Here the CDR3 DNA reads TGTGCCAGTAGGCGGACAGGGAGCACCGGGGAGCTGTTTTTT. Protein sequence: CASRRTGSTGELFF.

The CDR3 DNA sequence: TGCGCCAGCAGCACAGACACAACCGGGGAGCTGTTTTTT. Encoded protein: CASSTDTTGELFF. The rearrangement joins TRBV5-1 to TRBJ2-2; D ambiguous. Germline V gives CDR1 SGHRS, CDR2 YFSETQ. The CDR3 sequence is 13 residues long. Between the trimmed V and J ends, which lost 4 bases and 5 bases, there was a span of 9 bases.

The rearrangement links TRBV28 to TRBJ1-2; 8 nucleotides agree with TRBD1. Trimming removed 2 bases from V and 3 bases from J; junction bases left unmatched: 11. This CDR3 spans 17 amino acids. Per germline, CDR1 MDHEN and CDR2 SYDVKM. The CDR3 DNA sequence: TGTGCCAGCAGTTTAAGAAGATCGACAGGGGTAGACTATGGCTACACCTTC. Its translation: CASSLRRSTGVDYGYTF.

The chain couples TRBV25-1 to TRBJ1-3, with D maybe TRBD1 (6 bases). The CDR3 loop spans 15 amino acids. Germline-derived CDR1 and CDR2 are MGHDK and SYGVNS. The germline V and J ends were trimmed by 3 bases and 2 bases, with 11 bases remaining between them. The CDR3 nucleotides read TGTGCCAGCAGTGATTGGGACAAGGCTGGAAACACCATATATTTT. This gives the protein CASSDWDKAGNTIYF.

This clone has only a few counts. The V gene is TRBV7-3, the J gene TRBJ2-2, with 8 bases that match TRBD1. V lost 4 bases to trimming and J lost 4 bases; unmatched junction nucleotides: 2. The CDR3 length is 14 residues. CDR1 and CDR2 from the germline V gene are SGHTA and FQGTGA. CDR3: CASSSTGGTGELFF. The DNA for the CDR3 is TGTGCCAGCAGCTCCACAGGGGGCACCGGGGAGCTGTTTTTT.

The J gene is TRBJ1-5, the V gene TRBV28; 8 bases are a match to TRBD1. Unmatched junction bases numbered 3, after V lost 6 bases and J lost 2 bases. The CDR3 runs 14 residues. CDR1 is MDHEN, CDR2 SYDVKM, per germline. CDR3 residues: CASSGTGRNQPQHF. The DNA of the CDR3 is TGTGCCAGCAGCGGGACAGGTCGCAATCAGCCCCAGCATTTT. The variable domain in full, with the rest retrieved from reference TRBV28 and TRBJ1-5, is DVKVTQSSRYLVKRTGEKVFLECVQDMDHENMFWYRQDPGLGLRLIYFSYDVKMKEKGDIPEGYSVSREKKERFSLILESASTNQTSMYLCASSGTGRNQPQHFGDGTRLSIL.

The rearrangement joins TRBV6-2 or TRBV6-3 to TRBJ1-2, with D hard to call. The CDR3 sequence is 14 residues long. The V end lost 5 bases, the J end lost 7 bases, and 17 bases lay between the germline ends. Germline V gives CDR1 MNHEY, CDR2 SVGEGT. The CDR3 sequence is CASSTLRLPSGYTF. The CDR3 DNA sequence: TGTGCCAGCAGTACCCTCAGATTGCCAAGTGGCTACACCTTC.